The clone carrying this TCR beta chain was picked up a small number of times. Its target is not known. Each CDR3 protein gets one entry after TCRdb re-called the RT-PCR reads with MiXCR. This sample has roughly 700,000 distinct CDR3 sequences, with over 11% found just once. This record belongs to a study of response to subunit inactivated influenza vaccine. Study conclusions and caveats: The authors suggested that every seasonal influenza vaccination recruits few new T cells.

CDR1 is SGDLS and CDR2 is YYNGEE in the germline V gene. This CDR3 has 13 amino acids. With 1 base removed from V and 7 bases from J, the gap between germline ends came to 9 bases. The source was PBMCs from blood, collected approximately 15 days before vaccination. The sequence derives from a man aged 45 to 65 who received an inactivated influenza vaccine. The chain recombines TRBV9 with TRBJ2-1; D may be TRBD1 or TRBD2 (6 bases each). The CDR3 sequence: CASSVLGGNEQFF. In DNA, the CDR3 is TGTGCCAGCAGCGTATTAGGGGGGAATGAGCAGTTCTTC.